The 19 T cell receptor beta chains below all came from one sample that was sequenced in a study of blood T cell repertoires in COVID-19. The repertoire was sequenced with immunoSEQ multiplex PCR; TCRdb's copy has only in-frame clones and lacks some. There are fewer than 350,000 clones in the sample; about 93% occur only once, and roughly 7.3% lies in the top ten. Sample: peripheral blood. Receptors originate from a woman in her twenties or thirties with COVID-19, enrolled during active disease.

This rearrangement joins TRBV5-4 to TRBJ2-5, with 7 positions matching TRBD1. Germline V gene data show CDR1 as SGHNT and CDR2 as YYREEE (reference sequence). CDR3 length: 13 residues. The V and J ends lost 2 bases and 6 bases, in that order; junction bases with no gene match: 4. The CDR3 DNA reads as TGTGCCAGCAGCTTCCGGGACAGCCAGACCCAGTACTTC. Its protein is CASSFRDSQTQYF.

On this clone itself: The junction differs from germline at one of its ends, possibly a read error. The chain couples TRBV6-1 to TRBJ2-1; D is perhaps TRBD2 (6 bases). This CDR3 is built from 15 residues. Per the germline V gene, CDR1 is MNHNS and CDR2 is SASEGT. The chain's CDR3 is CASREERTTYNEQFF. CDR3 sequence (DNA): TGTGCCAGCAGGGAAGAGCGGACTACCTACAATGAGCAGTTCTTC.

A note on this clone: The junction does not match germline at one end; this may be a read error. The CDR3 coding sequence is TGTGCCAGCAGTTACTCGACGAGGAGGACTAGCGGGATAGTCTTC. Translated: CASSYSTRRTSGIVF. The gene calls are TRBV6-6 and TRBJ2-7; 12 bases line up with TRBD2. Germline V CDR1 and CDR2: MNHNY, SVGAGI (reference sequence). The length of the CDR3 is 15 residues.

V gene TRBV5-1 combines with J gene TRBJ1-2; possibly TRBD1 for D (5 bases). Deletions cut 4 bases from V and 2 bases from J, with 9 bases between. CDR3 length equals 13 residues. The germline V gene has CDR1 SGHRS and CDR2 YFSETQ. CDR3 amino acids: CASSQDSNYGYTF. CDR3 coding DNA: TGCGCCAGCAGCCAAGACAGCAACTATGGCTACACCTTC.

V usage is TRBV7-9 and J usage is TRBJ2-6; 14 bases fit TRBD2. CDR1 is SEHNR, CDR2 FQNEAQ, per germline (reference sequence). V shed 5 bases and J 3 bases; nucleotides not matched to a gene: 9. This CDR3 has 19 amino acids. The CDR3 loop reads CASSPGRLAGGVGANVLTF. In DNA form, the CDR3 reads TGTGCCAGCAGCCCCGGAAGACTAGCGGGAGGGGTTGGGGCCAACGTCCTGACTTTC.

The chain combines TRBV10-2 with TRBJ2-5, with 14 bases matching TRBD2. This CDR3 is 18 amino acids long. Germline lookup yields CDR1 WSHSY and CDR2 SAAADI. V gave up 4 bases and J gave up 4 bases; unmatched junction bases: 11. CDR3 region: CASSGGLAGDPRIETQYF. The CDR3, as DNA: TGCGCCAGCAGTGGGGGACTAGCGGGAGACCCGCGTATAGAGACCCAGTACTTC.

The chain uses TRBV7-2 and TRBJ1-2, with a weak D call TRBD1 (6 bases). The germline V and J ends were trimmed by 7 bases and 7 bases, with 19 bases remaining between them. The CDR3 has 14 amino acids. Germline CDR1 SGHTA, CDR2 FQGNSA. The CDR3 is CASTDRRTATGYTF. Here the CDR3 DNA reads TGTGCCAGCACCGACCGACGGACAGCGACTGGCTACACCTTC.

The chain uses TRBV5-8 and TRBJ2-2, with D perhaps TRBD2 (5 bases). The CDR3 is 13 residues long. Germline values: CDR1 SGHTS, CDR2 YDEGEE. Trimming left V 4 bases short and J 3 bases short, with 7 bases between. The chain's CDR3 is CASSGRYTGELFF. In DNA, the CDR3 is TGTGCCAGCAGCGGGAGATACACCGGGGAGCTGTTTTTT.

The CDR3 region has the DNA TGCAGCGGGGGGACAGGAGCGAACACTGAAGCTTTCTTT. Its protein is CSGGTGANTEAFF. J is TRBJ1-1 and V is TRBV29-1; 8 nucleotides align to TRBD1. After removal of 7 bases from V and 1 base from J, the junction contained 5 bases not matched to a gene. The CDR3 contains 13 residues. Germline CDR1 is SQVTM and CDR2 is ANQGSEA.

This clone appeared a single time. The V and J genes are TRBV28 and TRBJ2-5; 13 nucleotides match TRBD2. J lost 5 bases, V lost 6 bases, and 9 bases had no gene match. The CDR3 runs 16 residues. The germline V gene has CDR1 MDHEN and CDR2 SYDVKM. The CDR3 nucleotides read TGTGCCAGCAGCCCTACTGGACTAGCGGGGGCGGAGACCCAGTACTTC. It yields the protein CASSPTGLAGAETQYF. Looking up the rest from reference TRBV28 and TRBJ2-5 gives the full variable domain: DVKVTQSSRYLVKRTGEKVFLECVQDMDHENMFWYRQDPGLGLRLIYFSYDVKMKEKGDIPEGYSVSREKKERFSLILESASTNQTSMYLCASSPTGLAGAETQYFGPGTRLLVL.

The gene calls are TRBV28 and TRBJ2-2, with 10 bases identical to TRBD2. CDR1 MDHEN and CDR2 SYDVKM come from the germline V gene. This CDR3 spans 16 amino acids. V lost 4 bases, J lost 6 bases, and 8 bases stayed unmatched. As DNA, the CDR3 is TGTGCCAGCAGTTCCCCGGGACTAGCGCCTTCCGGGGAGCTGTTTTTT. It encodes CASSSPGLAPSGELFF.

The chain combines TRBV5-1 with TRBJ2-7; D is possibly TRBD2 (6 bases). Per germline, CDR1 SGHRS and CDR2 YFSETQ. Trimming cost V 0 bases and J 6 bases, with 13 bases left between them. This CDR3 is built from 14 residues. The DNA for the CDR3 is TGCGCCAGCAGCTTGGCGGGGGTAGAGGGCGAGCAGTACTTC. Amino acids: CASSLAGVEGEQYF. Full variable domain (rest looked up from reference TRBV5-1 and TRBJ2-7): KAGVTQTPRYLIKTRGQQVTLSCSPISGHRSVSWYQQTPGQGLQFLFEYFSETQRNKGNFPGRFSGRQFSNSRSEMNVSTLELGDSALYLCASSLAGVEGEQYFGPGTRLTVT.

The chain joins TRBV19 to TRBJ1-1; the match to TRBD1 covers 10 bases. This CDR3 comprises 17 residues. The germline V gene has CDR1 LNHDA and CDR2 SQIVND (reference sequence). The V gene end was trimmed by 5 bases and the J gene end by 11 bases; junction bases not matched to a gene: 20. CDR3 in amino acids: CASSLFITGTGDGGAFF. CDR3 DNA sequence: TGTGCCAGTAGTCTCTTCATTACCGGGACAGGGGACGGTGGGGCTTTCTTT.

This clone has a handful of counts. The gene calls are TRBV19 and TRBJ1-5, with D hard to call. Germline V lookup: CDR1 LNHDA, CDR2 SQIVND (reference sequence). The CDR3 sequence is 15 residues long. V was shortened by 3 bases and J by 2 bases, with 11 bases between the two germline ends. The CDR3 bases are TGTGCCAGTAGTATGCAGTCTCGGGGCAATCAGCCCCAGCATTTT. It encodes CASSMQSRGNQPQHF.

The chain couples TRBV4-2 to TRBJ2-7, with 8 bases identical to TRBD2. V trimming: 0 bases; J trimming: 2 bases; junction bases outside the gene matches: 3. The CDR3 runs 15 residues. Germline CDR1 LGHNA, CDR2 YNFKEQ. CDR3 DNA sequence: TGTGCCAGCAGCCAAGACGGCGGGGGGACCTACGAGCAGTACTTC. Translating it yields CASSQDGGGTYEQYF.

The V call is TRBV7-3, the J call TRBJ2-1; 14 bases line up with TRBD2. CDR3 length: 17 residues. The V segment lost 1 base and the J segment 7 bases; nucleotides outside the gene matches: 6. The germline CDR1 and CDR2 sequences are SGHTA and FQGTGA. As DNA, the CDR3 is TGTGCCAGCAGCTTAATTGGGACTAGCGGGAGTCGAAATGAGCAGTTCTTC. Protein sequence: CASSLIGTSGSRNEQFF.

The chain combines TRBV6-4 with TRBJ2-5, with no clear D. V gave up 1 base and J gave up 7 bases, with 7 bases separating them. The CDR3 length is 12 residues. Germline lookup yields CDR1 MRHNA and CDR2 SNTAGT. The CDR3 reads CASSDFRGTQYF. The CDR3 DNA reads TGTGCCAGCAGTGACTTCCGCGGGACCCAGTACTTC.

V usage is TRBV11-2 and J usage is TRBJ2-2, with D tentatively TRBD2 (6 bases). Trimming stripped 5 bases from V and 6 bases from J, with 16 bases between. The CDR3 runs 15 residues. Germline CDR1 SGHAT, CDR2 FQNNGV. The CDR3: CASSPLTRRAGELFF. CDR3 sequence (DNA): TGTGCCAGCAGCCCGCTTACAAGGAGGGCCGGGGAGCTGTTTTTT.

This rearrangement joins TRBV3-1 (or the pseudogene TRBV3-2) to TRBJ2-2, with 9 positions matching TRBD1. The J segment lost 3 bases and the V segment lost 6 bases, leaving 2 bases of the junction unmatched. Germline lookup yields CDR1 LGHDT and CDR2 YNNKEL (reference sequence). The CDR3 loop spans 14 amino acids. In nucleotides, the CDR3 is TGTGCCAGCAGACAGGGGGCCGACACCGGGGAGCTGTTTTTT. This codes for CASRQGADTGELFF.